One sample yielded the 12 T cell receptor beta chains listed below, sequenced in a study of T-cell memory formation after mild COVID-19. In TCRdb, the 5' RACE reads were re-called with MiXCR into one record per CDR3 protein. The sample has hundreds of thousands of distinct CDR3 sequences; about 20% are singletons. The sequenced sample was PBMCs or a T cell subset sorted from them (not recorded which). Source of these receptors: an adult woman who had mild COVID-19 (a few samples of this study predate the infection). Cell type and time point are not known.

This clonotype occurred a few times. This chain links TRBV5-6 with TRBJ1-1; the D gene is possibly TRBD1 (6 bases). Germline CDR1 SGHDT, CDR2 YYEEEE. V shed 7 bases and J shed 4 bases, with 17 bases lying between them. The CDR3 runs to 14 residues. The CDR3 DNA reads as TGTGCCAGCCGACCACAGGGACGAGGCACTGAAGCTTTCTTT. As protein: CASRPQGRGTEAFF. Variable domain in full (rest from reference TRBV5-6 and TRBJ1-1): DAGVTQSPTHLIKTRGQQVTLRCSPKSGHDTVSWYQQALGQGPQFIFQYYEEEERQRGNFPDRFSGHQFPNYSSELNVNALLLGDSALYLCASRPQGRGTEAFFGQGTRLTVV.

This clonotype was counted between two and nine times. The CDR3 here is CASAPGAAIGNTIYF. CDR3 nucleotide sequence: TGCGCCAGCGCCCCAGGGGCCGCCATCGGAAACACCATATATTTT. The chain couples TRBV5-1 to TRBJ1-3, with D perhaps TRBD1 (6 bases). The CDR3 totals 15 residues. Germline V gene sequence: CDR1 SGHRS, CDR2 YFSETQ. V dropped 7 bases and J dropped 4 bases, with 18 bases sitting between them. Together with reference TRBV5-1 and TRBJ1-3, the CDR3 gives the full variable domain: KAGVTQTPRYLIKTRGQQVTLSCSPISGHRSVSWYQQTPGQGLQFLFEYFSETQRNKGNFPGRFSGRQFSNSRSEMNVSTLELGDSALYLCASAPGAAIGNTIYFGEGSWLTVV.

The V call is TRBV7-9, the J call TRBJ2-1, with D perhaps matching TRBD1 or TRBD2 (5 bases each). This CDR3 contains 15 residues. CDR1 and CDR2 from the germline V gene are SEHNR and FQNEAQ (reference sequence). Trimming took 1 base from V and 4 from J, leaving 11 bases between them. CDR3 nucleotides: TGTGCCAGCAGCTTAGGGTTGGGGGAGTACAATGAGCAGTTCTTC. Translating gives CASSLGLGEYNEQFF. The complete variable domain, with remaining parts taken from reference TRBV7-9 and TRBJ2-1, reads DTGVSQNPRHKITKRGQNVTFRCDPISEHNRLYWYRQTLGQGPEFLTYFQNEAQLEKSRLLSDRFSAERPKGSFSTLEIQRTEQGDSAMYLCASSLGLGEYNEQFFGPGTRLTVL.

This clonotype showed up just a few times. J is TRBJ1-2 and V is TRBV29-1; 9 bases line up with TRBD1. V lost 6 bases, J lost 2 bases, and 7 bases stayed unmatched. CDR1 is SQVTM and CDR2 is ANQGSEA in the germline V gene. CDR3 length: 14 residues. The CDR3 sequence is CSVLDRGSNYGYTF. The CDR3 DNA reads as TGCAGCGTCCTGGACAGGGGCTCCAACTATGGCTACACCTTC.

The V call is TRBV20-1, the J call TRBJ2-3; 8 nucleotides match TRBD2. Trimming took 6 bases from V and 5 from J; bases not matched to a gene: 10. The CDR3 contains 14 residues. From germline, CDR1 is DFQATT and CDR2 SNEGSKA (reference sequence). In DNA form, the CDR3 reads TGCAGTGCGAGACGGGGGGGCCCTAAAGATACGCAGTATTTT. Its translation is CSARRGGPKDTQYF.

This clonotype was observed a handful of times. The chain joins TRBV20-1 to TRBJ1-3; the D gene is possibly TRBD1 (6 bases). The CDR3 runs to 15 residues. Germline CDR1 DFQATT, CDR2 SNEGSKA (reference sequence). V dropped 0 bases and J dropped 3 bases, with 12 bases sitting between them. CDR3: CSARDVAGVGNTIYF. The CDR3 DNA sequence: TGCAGTGCTAGAGATGTGGCAGGGGTTGGAAACACCATATATTTT.

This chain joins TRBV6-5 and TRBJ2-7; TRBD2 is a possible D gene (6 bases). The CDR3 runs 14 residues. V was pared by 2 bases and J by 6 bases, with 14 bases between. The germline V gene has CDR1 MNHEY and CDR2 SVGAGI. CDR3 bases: TGTGCCAGCAGTTACGGCCCGGGCGGGATCGAGCAGTACTTC. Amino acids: CASSYGPGGIEQYF.

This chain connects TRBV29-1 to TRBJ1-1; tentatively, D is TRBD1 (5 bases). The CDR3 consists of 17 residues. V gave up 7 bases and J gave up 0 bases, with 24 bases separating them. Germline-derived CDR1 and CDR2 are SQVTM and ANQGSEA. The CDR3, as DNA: TGCAGCGCCTCGCTCGGCGGGGGGGTACTTATGAACACTGAAGCTTTCTTT. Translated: CSASLGGGVLMNTEAFF.

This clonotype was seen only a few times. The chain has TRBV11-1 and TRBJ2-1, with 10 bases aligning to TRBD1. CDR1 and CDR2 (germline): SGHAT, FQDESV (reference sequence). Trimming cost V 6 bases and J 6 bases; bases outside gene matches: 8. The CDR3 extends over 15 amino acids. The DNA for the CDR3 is TGTGCCAGCAGTCCCCGGGACAGGGGACCCAATGAGCAGTTCTTC. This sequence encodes CASSPRDRGPNEQFF.

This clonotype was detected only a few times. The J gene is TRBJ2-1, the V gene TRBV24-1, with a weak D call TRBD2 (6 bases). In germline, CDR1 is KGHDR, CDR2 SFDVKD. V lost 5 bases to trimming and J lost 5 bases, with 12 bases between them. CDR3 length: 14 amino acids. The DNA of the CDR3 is TGTGCCACCAGTGCTCAGCGGGCGGACAATGAGCAGTTCTTC. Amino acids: CATSAQRADNEQFF.

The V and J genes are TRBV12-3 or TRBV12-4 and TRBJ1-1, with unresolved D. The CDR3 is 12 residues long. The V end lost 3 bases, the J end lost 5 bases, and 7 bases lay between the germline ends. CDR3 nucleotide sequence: TGTGCCAGCAGTTTGGAGGAGACTGAAGCTTTCTTT. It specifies CASSLEETEAFF.

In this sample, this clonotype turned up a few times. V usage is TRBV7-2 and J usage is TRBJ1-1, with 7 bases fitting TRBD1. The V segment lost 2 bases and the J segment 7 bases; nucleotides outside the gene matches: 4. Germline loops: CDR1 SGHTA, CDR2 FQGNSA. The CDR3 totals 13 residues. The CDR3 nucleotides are TGTGCCAGCAGCTTAACCGACAGGGTTGAAGCTTTCTTT. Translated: CASSLTDRVEAFF.